The clone carrying this T cell receptor (beta chain) was recorded a few times. No antigen is known for it. Using around 10 ml of fresh peripheral blood, PBMCs were prepared. The data derive from a study of T cells in Graves' hyperthyroidism and ophthalmopathy. RNA transcripts gave rise to amplified TCR beta CDR3 regions. An initial round of RT-PCR targeting the TCR CDR3 relied on the HTBI primer set. One entry per CDR3 protein, called by TCRdb with MiXCR from the multiplex PCR reads. The sample records about 690,000 distinct CDR3 sequences, 15% to 20% being singletons. The CDR3 consists of 16 residues. Trimming pared 3 bases from V and 6 bases from J, leaving 16 bases between. The germline V gene encodes CDR1 KGHDR and CDR2 SFDVKD. General study results and limits: The model forecast ophthalmopathy, anticipating it by a median about six months before onset. Blood also carried most thyroid clonotypes expanded above 0.001.

The TCR sequence derives from a man aged 50-60 years with Graves' hyperthyroidism. Sequencing was done on a sample of blood. The chain links TRBV24-1 to TRBJ2-2, with a tentative D call TRBD1 (5 bases). In nucleotides, the CDR3 is TGTGCCACCAGTGATAGGCAGGGCAAATACGCCGGGGAGCTGTTTTTT. Translated, it gives CATSDRQGKYAGELFF.